These 26 T cell receptor beta chains were sequenced from one sample in a study of a mutant IDH1 vaccine in newly diagnosed glioma. Specified time point: week 35, safety follow-up. Vaccine doses each comprised 300 ug of mutant IDH1 20-mer peptide, with topical imiquimod. These receptors have no known antigen. The method was immunoSEQ multiplex PCR; TCRdb's version includes in-frame clones alone and lacks a portion of them. The repertoire holds tens of thousands of clones, with approximately 80% as singletons. This material consisted of PBMCs, taken from a glioma patient whose treatment included an IDH1 peptide vaccine. The receptors here all came from a woman in her thirties or forties with glioma.

The rearrangement uses TRBV13 and TRBJ2-7; D might be TRBD1 (6 bases). Trimming removed 4 bases at V and 6 bases at J, with 16 bases between. The CDR3 consists of 14 residues. The germline gives CDR1 PRHDT, CDR2 FYEKMQ (reference sequence). CDR3 loop: CASSWDTLSREQYF. CDR3 bases: TGTGCCAGCAGCTGGGACACGCTTTCTCGCGAGCAGTACTTC.

J is TRBJ1-6 and V is TRBV4-3; 7 bases line up with TRBD1. The CDR3 totals 17 residues. Germline CDR1 and CDR2: LGHNA and YSLEER. J gave up 3 bases and V 0 bases, and 5 bases lay outside the gene matches. In nucleotides, the CDR3 is TGCGCCAGCAGCCAAGAGGCCAGGGGGTACTATAATTCACCCCTCCACTTT. As protein: CASSQEARGYYNSPLHF.

This sequence joins TRBV19 and TRBJ1-2; D perhaps matches TRBD1 (6 bases). The CDR3 has 12 residues. V lost 4 bases to trimming and J lost 8 bases, with 11 bases between them. Germline CDR1 reads LNHDA; CDR2 reads SQIVND (reference sequence). The CDR3 coding sequence is TGTGCCAGTAGTACGAGGGGGGGAGGCTACACCTTC. It is translated as CASSTRGGGYTF.

The rearrangement joins TRBV7-9 to TRBJ1-1; no clear D. Trimming shortened V by 8 bases and J by 1 base, and 8 bases separated the two germline ends. Germline lookup yields CDR1 SEHNR and CDR2 FQNEAQ (reference sequence). The CDR3 spans 12 residues. The CDR3 here is CASVPSNTEAFF. CDR3 nucleotide sequence: TGTGCCAGCGTCCCATCGAACACTGAAGCTTTCTTT. The full variable domain, with the rest looked up from reference TRBV7-9 and TRBJ1-1, is DTGVSQNPRHKITKRGQNVTFRCDPISEHNRLYWYRQTLGQGPEFLTYFQNEAQLEKSRLLSDRFSAERPKGSFSTLEIQRTEQGDSAMYLCASVPSNTEAFFGQGTRLTVV.

This clone appeared a few times. The chain links TRBV2 to TRBJ1-4; D is possibly TRBD1 (6 bases). The germline CDR1 and CDR2 sequences are SNHLY and FYNNEI. Trimming pared 3 bases from V and 8 bases from J, leaving 10 bases between. The CDR3 is made up of 13 amino acids. The CDR3 DNA sequence: TGTGCCAGCAGTGACAGGGGAAGGGAAAAACTGTTTTTT. Its protein is CASSDRGREKLFF.

This clone was seen a few times. This chain links TRBV2 with TRBJ2-5, with D perhaps TRBD1 (5 bases). From germline, CDR1 is SNHLY and CDR2 FYNNEI. Trimming stripped 3 bases from V and 5 bases from J, with 10 bases between. The CDR3 sequence is 13 residues long. This CDR3 reads CASSDGHRETQYF. DNA of the CDR3: TGTGCCAGCAGTGACGGACATCGGGAGACCCAGTACTTC.

V usage is TRBV10-2 and J usage is TRBJ2-7; no reliable D call. The CDR3 runs 13 residues. The V and J ends lost 4 bases and 2 bases respectively, with 9 bases between them. Germline V gene data show CDR1 as WSHSY and CDR2 as SAAADI. DNA for the CDR3: TGCGCCAGCAGTGGGACGGATGCCTACGAGCAGTACTTC. Protein product: CASSGTDAYEQYF.

The rearrangement uses TRBV10-1 and TRBJ2-5, with TRBD2 matching over 7 bases. The CDR3 contains 14 residues. J gave up 1 base and V 3 bases, and 2 bases lay outside the gene matches. CDR1 is WNHNN and CDR2 is SYGVQD in the germline V gene (reference sequence). The CDR3 reads CASSDGGSQETQYF. The CDR3 bases are TGCGCCAGCAGTGACGGGGGGAGCCAAGAGACCCAGTACTTC.

This clone has only one observation. The rearrangement links TRBV30 to TRBJ2-3, with 10 bases lining up with TRBD2. The germline V gene has CDR1 GTSNPN and CDR2 SVGIG (reference sequence). J gave up 6 bases and V 0 bases, and 18 bases lay outside the gene matches. The CDR3 is 19 amino acids. In nucleotides, the CDR3 is TGTGCCTGGAGTGTACGGGGTGGAGCGGGGGGGGGCCCGCTGGATACGCAGTATTTT. The encoded protein is CAWSVRGGAGGGPLDTQYF.

This chain links TRBV19 with TRBJ2-3; a weak D match, TRBD1 (6 bases). Germline V lookup: CDR1 LNHDA, CDR2 SQIVND (reference sequence). The CDR3 is made up of 15 amino acids. Trimming left V 6 bases short and J 3 bases short, with 16 bases between. CDR3 sequence: CASRGAGSGTDTQYF. The DNA of the CDR3 is TGTGCCAGTAGGGGGGCAGGGAGTGGTACAGATACGCAGTATTTT.

J is TRBJ2-5 and V is TRBV10-1, with 8 bases aligning to TRBD2. Germline values: CDR1 WNHNN, CDR2 SYGVQD (reference sequence). J was trimmed by 1 base and V by 6 bases; bases with no gene match: 13. The CDR3 covers 17 residues. CDR3 sequence reads: CASSPGGVAGLQETQYF. The DNA of the CDR3 is TGCGCCAGCAGCCCCGGAGGGGTAGCGGGGCTCCAAGAGACCCAGTACTTC.

The genes are TRBV9 and TRBJ2-1; D remains unclear. Germline CDR1 is SGDLS and CDR2 is YYNGEE. This CDR3 has 16 residues. The V and J ends lost 4 bases and 8 bases respectively, with 22 bases between them. The CDR3 region is CASSPRYLGLVYEQFF. Written as DNA, the CDR3 is TGTGCCAGCAGCCCCAGATACCTCGGGCTGGTCTATGAGCAGTTCTTC.

This clone has a single count. The CDR3 loop reads CASSYLGPGYGYTF. The CDR3 bases are TGTGCCAGCAGTTACTTGGGGCCGGGCTATGGCTACACCTTC. This sequence joins TRBV6-5 and TRBJ1-2, with D perhaps matching TRBD1 (5 bases). V was trimmed by 1 base and J by 4 bases, leaving 10 bases between them. This CDR3 has 14 amino acids. Germline V gene lookup returns CDR1 MNHEY and CDR2 SVGAGI.

This clone occurred a few times. This chain joins TRBV4-1 and TRBJ1-1; 9 bases agree with TRBD1. The V gene end was trimmed by 4 bases and the J gene end by 1 base; junction bases not matched to a gene: 4. The CDR3 is 15 amino acids. From germline, CDR1 is MGHRA and CDR2 YSYEKL. CDR3 loop: CASSLDRGENTEAFF. The DNA of the CDR3 is TGCGCCAGCAGCCTGGACAGGGGAGAGAACACTGAAGCTTTCTTT.

The chain couples TRBV7-9 to TRBJ1-2; D may be TRBD1 (6 bases). The CDR3 spans 13 residues. Trimming took 5 bases from V and 4 from J, leaving 11 bases between them. Germline V CDR1 and CDR2: SEHNR, FQNEAQ (reference sequence). This CDR3 is CASSAGAGYGYTF. CDR3 bases: TGTGCCAGCAGCGCGGGGGCAGGCTATGGCTACACCTTC.

The chain recombines TRBV19 with TRBJ1-2; 12 bases agree with TRBD1. There are 18 residues in the CDR3. CDR1 is LNHDA, CDR2 SQIVND, per germline (reference sequence). The V and J ends lost 6 bases and 4 bases, in that order; junction bases with no gene match: 15. The CDR3 region has the DNA TGTGCCAGTAGAAGGGGGACAGGGGGCGTCCAAACCTCCTATGGCTACACCTTC. This sequence encodes CASRRGTGGVQTSYGYTF.

This chain connects TRBV30 to TRBJ1-2, with unresolved D. Per the germline V gene, CDR1 is GTSNPN and CDR2 is SVGIG (reference sequence). V lost 5 bases and J lost 7, with 8 bases in between. The CDR3 contains 10 residues. The CDR3 region has the DNA TGTGCCTGGGGTCAGGCTGGCTACACCTTC. The encoded protein is CAWGQAGYTF.

The rearrangement joins TRBV5-4 to TRBJ2-1; TRBD2 agrees at 16 bases. V lost 3 bases, J lost 1 base, and 1 base stayed unmatched. Germline CDR1 SGHNT, CDR2 YYREEE (reference sequence). CDR3 length: 17 residues. The CDR3 sequence: CASSSGLAGGSYNEQFF. In nucleotides, the CDR3 is TGTGCCAGCAGCTCGGGACTAGCGGGGGGGTCCTACAATGAGCAGTTCTTC.

The rearrangement joins TRBV6-1 to TRBJ1-2; the D is unclear. Germline lookup yields CDR1 MNHNS and CDR2 SASEGT. V gave up 3 bases and J gave up 8 bases, with 16 bases separating them. The CDR3 length is 14 residues. DNA for the CDR3: TGTGCCAGCAGTGACGCAGCATCAAGATTGGGCTACACCTTC. Its protein product is CASSDAASRLGYTF.

This chain connects TRBV7-9 to TRBJ1-2, with D unresolved. Germline values: CDR1 SEHNR, CDR2 FQNEAQ (reference sequence). The CDR3 loop spans 15 amino acids. Trimming shortened V by 5 bases and J by 2 bases, and 15 bases separated the two germline ends. The CDR3 is CASSPDQAGNYGYTF. The CDR3 bases are TGTGCCAGCAGCCCCGACCAGGCCGGGAACTATGGCTACACCTTC.

This clone was observed a handful of times. The chain combines TRBV7-2 with TRBJ2-7, with 7 bases aligning to TRBD1. This CDR3 is built from 14 residues. Germline V gene lookup returns CDR1 SGHTA and CDR2 FQGNSA. After removal of 7 bases from V and 7 bases from J, the junction contained 13 bases not matched to a gene. The CDR3 nucleotides are TGTGCCAGCATCAACCCGACAGGGAAGAGGGAGCAGTACTTC. It is translated as CASINPTGKREQYF. Full variable domain (missing parts from reference TRBV7-2 and TRBJ2-7): GAGVSQSPSNKVTEKGKDVELRCDPISGHTALYWYRQSLGQGLEFLIYFQGNSAPDKSGLPSDRFSAERTGGSVSTLTIQRTQQEDSAVYLCASINPTGKREQYFGPGTRLTVT.

The chain uses TRBV10-3 and TRBJ1-1; TRBD1 aligns across 9 bases. The CDR3 is made up of 15 amino acids. The V gene's germline CDR1 is ENHRY and CDR2 SYGVKD. The trim removed 4 bases at V and 0 bases at J, leaving 3 bases unmatched. The CDR3, as DNA: TGTGCCATCAGTGGGACAGGGGCCATGAACACTGAAGCTTTCTTT. Protein sequence: CAISGTGAMNTEAFF.

This chain connects TRBV30 to TRBJ1-3, with 7 positions matching TRBD1. The CDR3 consists of 14 residues. V lost 4 bases and J lost 3; bases outside the gene matches: 6. CDR1 is GTSNPN, CDR2 SVGIG, per germline (reference sequence). The CDR3 loop is CAWTEGAGGNTIYF. The CDR3 bases are TGTGCCTGGACGGAGGGGGCTGGTGGAAACACCATATATTTT.

This chain joins TRBV30 and TRBJ1-6; TRBD1 aligns across 10 bases. The V segment lost 6 bases and the J segment 9 bases; nucleotides outside the gene matches: 8. The CDR3 loop spans 14 amino acids. CDR1 and CDR2 (germline): GTSNPN, SVGIG (reference sequence). The CDR3 DNA sequence: TGTGCCTGCTCATACCGGACAGGGGGTTCACCCCTCCACTTT. Translation gives CACSYRTGGSPLHF.

J is TRBJ1-4 and V is TRBV10-3; D is unresolved. V was trimmed by 3 bases and J by 8 bases, leaving 7 bases between them. The CDR3 is 12 residues long. In germline, CDR1 is ENHRY, CDR2 SYGVKD. This CDR3 is CAISEGQEKLFF. Here the CDR3 DNA reads TGTGCCATCAGTGAAGGGCAGGAAAAACTGTTTTTT.

The chain carries TRBV19 and TRBJ1-3, with D possibly matching TRBD1 (5 bases). The CDR3 consists of 15 residues. Trimming took off 3 bases at V and 4 bases at J, with 13 bases between the two ends. In germline, CDR1 is LNHDA, CDR2 SQIVND (reference sequence). The CDR3 reads CASSMVQGMGNTIYF. The CDR3 DNA is TGTGCCAGTAGTATGGTTCAGGGAATGGGAAACACCATATATTTT.